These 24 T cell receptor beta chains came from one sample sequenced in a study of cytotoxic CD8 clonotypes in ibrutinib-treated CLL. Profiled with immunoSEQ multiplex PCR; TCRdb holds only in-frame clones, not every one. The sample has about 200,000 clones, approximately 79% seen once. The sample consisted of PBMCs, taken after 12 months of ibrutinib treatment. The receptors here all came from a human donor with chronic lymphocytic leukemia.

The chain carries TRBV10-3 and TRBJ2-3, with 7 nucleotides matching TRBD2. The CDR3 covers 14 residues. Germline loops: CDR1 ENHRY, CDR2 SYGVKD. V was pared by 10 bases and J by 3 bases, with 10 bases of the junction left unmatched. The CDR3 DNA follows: TGTGCCACCCAATCCGGGACTACGACAGATACGCAGTATTTT. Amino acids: CATQSGTTTDTQYF.

In DNA, the CDR3 is TGTGCCAGCAGTTTATTGGCAGGGGTCAATGAGCAGTTCTTC. Its protein is CASSLLAGVNEQFF. The chain uses TRBV27 and TRBJ2-1, with a tentative D call TRBD1 (6 bases). Per germline, CDR1 MNHEY and CDR2 SMNVEV (reference sequence). The CDR3 is made up of 14 amino acids. V was shortened by 1 base and J by 6 bases, with 10 bases between the two germline ends.

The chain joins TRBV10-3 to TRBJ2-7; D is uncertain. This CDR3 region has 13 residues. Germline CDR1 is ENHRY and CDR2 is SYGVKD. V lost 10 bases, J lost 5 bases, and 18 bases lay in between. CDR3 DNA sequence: TGTGCCACCGCGTGGAGAACTGGGCACGAGCAGTACTTC. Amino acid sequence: CATAWRTGHEQYF.

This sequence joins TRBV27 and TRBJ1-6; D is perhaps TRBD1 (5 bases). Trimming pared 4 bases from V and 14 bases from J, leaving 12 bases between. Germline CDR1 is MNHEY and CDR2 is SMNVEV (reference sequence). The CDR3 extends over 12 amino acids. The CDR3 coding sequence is TGTGCCAGCAGTTCCCGGGGGACGACCCTCCACTTT. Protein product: CASSSRGTTLHF.

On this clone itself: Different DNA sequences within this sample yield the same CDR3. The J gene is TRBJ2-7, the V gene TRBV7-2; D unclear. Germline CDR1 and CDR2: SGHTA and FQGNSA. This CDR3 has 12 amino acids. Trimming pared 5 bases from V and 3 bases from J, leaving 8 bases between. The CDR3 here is CASSPTGYEQYF. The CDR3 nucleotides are TGTGCCAGCAGCCCCACCGGCTACGAGCAGTACTTC.

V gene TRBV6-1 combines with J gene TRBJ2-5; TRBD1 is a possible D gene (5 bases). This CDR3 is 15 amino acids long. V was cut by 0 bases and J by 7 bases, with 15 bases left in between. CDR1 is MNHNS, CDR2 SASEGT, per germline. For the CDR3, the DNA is TGTGCCAGCAGTGAAGCTAAAAGTTTTAGGGGGACCCAGTACTTC. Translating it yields CASSEAKSFRGTQYF.

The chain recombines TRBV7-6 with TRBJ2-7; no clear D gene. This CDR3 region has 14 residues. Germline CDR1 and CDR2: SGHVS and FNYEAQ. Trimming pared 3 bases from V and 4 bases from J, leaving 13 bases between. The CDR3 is CASSLSENVYEQYF. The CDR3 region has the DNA TGTGCCAGCAGCTTGAGCGAGAACGTTTACGAGCAGTACTTC.

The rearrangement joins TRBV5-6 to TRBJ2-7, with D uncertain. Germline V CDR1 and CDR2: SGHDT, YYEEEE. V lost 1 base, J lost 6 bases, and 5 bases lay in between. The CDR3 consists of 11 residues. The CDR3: CASSLNGEQYF. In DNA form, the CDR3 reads TGTGCCAGCAGCTTGAACGGCGAGCAGTACTTC.

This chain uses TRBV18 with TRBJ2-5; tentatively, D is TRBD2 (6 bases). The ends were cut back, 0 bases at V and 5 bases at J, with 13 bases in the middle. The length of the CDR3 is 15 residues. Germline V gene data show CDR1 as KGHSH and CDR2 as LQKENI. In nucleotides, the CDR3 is TGTGCCAGCTCACCACCGGGACTTAGTGAGGAGACCCAGTACTTC. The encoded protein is CASSPPGLSEETQYF.

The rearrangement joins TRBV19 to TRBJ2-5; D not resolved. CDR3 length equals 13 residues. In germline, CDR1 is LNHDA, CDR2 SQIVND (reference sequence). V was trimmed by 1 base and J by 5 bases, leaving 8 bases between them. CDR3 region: CASSIALNETQYF. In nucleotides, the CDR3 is TGTGCCAGTAGTATAGCACTAAATGAGACCCAGTACTTC.

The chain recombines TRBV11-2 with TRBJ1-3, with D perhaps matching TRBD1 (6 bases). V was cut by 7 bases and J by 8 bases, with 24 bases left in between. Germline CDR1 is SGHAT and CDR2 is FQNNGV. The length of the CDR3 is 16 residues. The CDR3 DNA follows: TGTGCCAGCAACCCACAACAGGGCTTTTGGCGAGACACCATATATTTT. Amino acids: CASNPQQGFWRDTIYF.

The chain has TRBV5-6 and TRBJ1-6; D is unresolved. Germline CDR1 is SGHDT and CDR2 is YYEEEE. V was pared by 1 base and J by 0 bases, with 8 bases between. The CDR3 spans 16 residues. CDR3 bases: TGTGCCAGCAGCTTGTCAATCGACTCCTATAATTCACCCCTCCACTTT. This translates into CASSLSIDSYNSPLHF. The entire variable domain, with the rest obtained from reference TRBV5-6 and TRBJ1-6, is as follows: DAGVTQSPTHLIKTRGQQVTLRCSPKSGHDTVSWYQQALGQGPQFIFQYYEEEERQRGNFPDRFSGHQFPNYSSELNVNALLLGDSALYLCASSLSIDSYNSPLHFGNGTRLTVT.

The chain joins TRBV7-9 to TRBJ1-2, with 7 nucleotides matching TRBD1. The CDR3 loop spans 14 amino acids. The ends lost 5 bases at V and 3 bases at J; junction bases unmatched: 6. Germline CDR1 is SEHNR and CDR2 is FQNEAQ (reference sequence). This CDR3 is CASSRGDSHYGYTF. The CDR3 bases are TGTGCCAGCAGCAGAGGGGACAGTCACTATGGCTACACCTTC.

The DNA for the CDR3 is TGCAGTGCTAGAAAGGGGGAGACCCAGTACTTC. Its translation: CSARKGETQYF. The chain has TRBV20-1 and TRBJ2-5; a possible D gene is TRBD1 (5 bases). V lost 2 bases and J lost 5, with 6 bases in between. Germline loops: CDR1 DFQATT, CDR2 SNEGSKA (reference sequence). The CDR3 loop spans 11 amino acids.

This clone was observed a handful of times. The CDR3 here is CASTPGSHTDTQYF. In DNA, the CDR3 is TGTGCCAGCACCCCTGGTAGCCACACAGATACGCAGTATTTT. The rearrangement uses TRBV25-1 and TRBJ2-3; no clear D gene. The CDR3 covers 14 residues. V was trimmed by 7 bases and J by 2 bases, leaving 13 bases between them. Looked up from germline, CDR1 is MGHDK and CDR2 is SYGVNS.

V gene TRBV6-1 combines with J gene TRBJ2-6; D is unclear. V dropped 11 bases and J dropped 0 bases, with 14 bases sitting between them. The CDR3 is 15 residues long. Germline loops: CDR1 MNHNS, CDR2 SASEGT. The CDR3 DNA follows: TGTGCCTCCCCCGGGTCCAACTCTGGGGCCAACGTCCTGACTTTC. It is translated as CASPGSNSGANVLTF.

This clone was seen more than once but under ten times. The CDR3 DNA reads as TGTGCCAGCAGCTTTACATCAATTGGAAACACCATATATTTT. Its translation: CASSFTSIGNTIYF. The rearrangement uses TRBV7-2 and TRBJ1-3; D gene ambiguous. Trimming left V 3 bases short and J 3 bases short, with 9 bases between. The CDR3 covers 14 residues. In germline, CDR1 is SGHTA, CDR2 FQGNSA. The variable domain in full, completed from reference TRBV7-2 and TRBJ1-3, reads GAGVSQSPSNKVTEKGKDVELRCDPISGHTALYWYRQSLGQGLEFLIYFQGNSAPDKSGLPSDRFSAERTGGSVSTLTIQRTQQEDSAVYLCASSFTSIGNTIYFGEGSWLTVV.

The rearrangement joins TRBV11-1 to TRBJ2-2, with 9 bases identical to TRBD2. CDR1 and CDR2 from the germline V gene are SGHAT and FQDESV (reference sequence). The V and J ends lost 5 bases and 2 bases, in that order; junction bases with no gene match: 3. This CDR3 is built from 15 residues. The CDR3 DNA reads TGTGCCAGCAGCCCTAGCGGGGAAAACACCGGGGAGCTGTTTTTT. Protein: CASSPSGENTGELFF.

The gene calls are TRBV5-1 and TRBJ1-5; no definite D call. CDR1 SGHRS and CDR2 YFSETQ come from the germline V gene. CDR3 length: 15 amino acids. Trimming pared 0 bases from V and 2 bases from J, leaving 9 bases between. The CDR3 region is CASSLGQDGNQPQHF. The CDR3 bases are TGCGCCAGCAGCTTGGGGCAGGATGGCAATCAGCCCCAGCATTTT.

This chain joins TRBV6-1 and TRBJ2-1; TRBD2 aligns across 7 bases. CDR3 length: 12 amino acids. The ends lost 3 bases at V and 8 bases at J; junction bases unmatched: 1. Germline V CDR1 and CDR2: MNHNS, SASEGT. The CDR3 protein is CASSERGYEQFF. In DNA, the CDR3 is TGTGCCAGCAGTGAGCGGGGGTATGAGCAGTTCTTC.

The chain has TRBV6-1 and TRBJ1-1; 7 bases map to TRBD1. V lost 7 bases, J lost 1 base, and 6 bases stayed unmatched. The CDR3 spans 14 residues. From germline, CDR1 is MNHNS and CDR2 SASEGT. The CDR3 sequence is CASTETGTNTEAFF. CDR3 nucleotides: TGTGCCAGCACCGAGACAGGGACGAACACTGAAGCTTTCTTT.

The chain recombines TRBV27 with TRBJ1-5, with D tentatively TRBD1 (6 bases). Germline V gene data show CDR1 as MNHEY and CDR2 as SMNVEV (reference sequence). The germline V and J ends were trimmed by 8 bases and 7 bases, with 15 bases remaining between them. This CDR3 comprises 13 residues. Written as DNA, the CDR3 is TGTGCCAGCGGGGTACAGGGTCGCCAGCCCCAGCATTTT. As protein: CASGVQGRQPQHF.

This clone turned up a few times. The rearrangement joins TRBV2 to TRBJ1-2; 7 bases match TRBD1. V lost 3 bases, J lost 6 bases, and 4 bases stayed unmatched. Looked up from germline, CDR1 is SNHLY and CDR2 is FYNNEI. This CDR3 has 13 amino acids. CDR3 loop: CASSEGRGDGYTF. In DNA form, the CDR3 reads TGTGCCAGCAGTGAGGGCAGGGGGGATGGCTACACCTTC. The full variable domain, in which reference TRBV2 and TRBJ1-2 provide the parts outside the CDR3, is EPEVTQTPSHQVTQMGQEVILRCVPISNHLYFYWYRQILGQKVEFLVSFYNNEISEKSEIFDDQFSVERPDGSNFTLKIRSTKLEDSAMYFCASSEGRGDGYTFGSGTRLTVV.

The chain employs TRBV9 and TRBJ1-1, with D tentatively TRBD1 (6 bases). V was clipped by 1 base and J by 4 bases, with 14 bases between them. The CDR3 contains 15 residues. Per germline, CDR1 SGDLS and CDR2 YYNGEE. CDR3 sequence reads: CASSVPQGTVTEAFF. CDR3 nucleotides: TGTGCCAGCAGCGTACCACAGGGTACAGTCACTGAAGCTTTCTTT.